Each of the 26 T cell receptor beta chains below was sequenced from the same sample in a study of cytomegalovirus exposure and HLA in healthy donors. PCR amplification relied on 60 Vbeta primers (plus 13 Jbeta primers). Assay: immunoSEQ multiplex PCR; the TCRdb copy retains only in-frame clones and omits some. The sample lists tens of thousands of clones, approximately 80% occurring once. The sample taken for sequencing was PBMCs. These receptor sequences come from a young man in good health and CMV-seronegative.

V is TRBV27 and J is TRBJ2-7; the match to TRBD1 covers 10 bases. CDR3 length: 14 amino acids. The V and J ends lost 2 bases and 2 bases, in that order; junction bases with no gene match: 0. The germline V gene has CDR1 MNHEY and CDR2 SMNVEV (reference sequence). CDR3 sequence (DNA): TGTGCCAGCAGTTTAGGGACAGGGGCCTACGAGCAGTACTTC. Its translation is CASSLGTGAYEQYF.

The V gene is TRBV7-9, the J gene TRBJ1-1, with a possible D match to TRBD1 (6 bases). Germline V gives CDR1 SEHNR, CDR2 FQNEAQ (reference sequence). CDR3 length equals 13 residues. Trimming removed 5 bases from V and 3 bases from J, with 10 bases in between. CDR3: CASSDKGDTEAFF. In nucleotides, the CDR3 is TGTGCCAGCAGCGATAAGGGGGACACTGAAGCTTTCTTT.

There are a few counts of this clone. This chain's CDR3 is CASSSEIAGVHEQFF. The CDR3 coding sequence is TGTGCCAGCAGTTCCGAGATAGCGGGAGTGCATGAGCAGTTCTTC. The chain links TRBV6-4 to TRBJ2-1; the match to TRBD2 covers 9 bases. Germline values: CDR1 MRHNA, CDR2 SNTAGT. V was clipped by 5 bases and J by 8 bases; unmatched bases: 10. This CDR3 comprises 15 residues.

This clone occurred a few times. For the CDR3, the DNA is TGTGCCAGCAAGAACAGGGTAGGGGTCACTGAAGCTTTCTTT. Translated: CASKNRVGVTEAFF. The V gene is TRBV6-1, the J gene TRBJ1-1; D might be TRBD1 (6 bases). Looked up from germline, CDR1 is MNHNS and CDR2 is SASEGT. V dropped 7 bases and J dropped 4 bases, with 16 bases sitting between them. The CDR3 has 14 residues.

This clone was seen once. CDR3 in DNA: TGTGCCAGCTCACCCCCCGGGACAGGGAACTCCTACGAGCAGTACTTC. As protein: CASSPPGTGNSYEQYF. V usage is TRBV18 and J usage is TRBJ2-7; 9 bases fit TRBD1. The CDR3 has 16 amino acids. The V segment lost 3 bases and the J segment 0 bases; nucleotides outside the gene matches: 6. Germline assignment: CDR1 KGHSH and CDR2 LQKENI.

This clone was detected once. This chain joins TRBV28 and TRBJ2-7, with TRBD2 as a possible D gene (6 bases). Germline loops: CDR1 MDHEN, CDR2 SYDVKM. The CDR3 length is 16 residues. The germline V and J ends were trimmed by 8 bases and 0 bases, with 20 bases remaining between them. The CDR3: CASSDPLGRDSYEQYF. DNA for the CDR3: TGTGCCAGCTCTGACCCTCTAGGGCGGGACTCCTACGAGCAGTACTTC.

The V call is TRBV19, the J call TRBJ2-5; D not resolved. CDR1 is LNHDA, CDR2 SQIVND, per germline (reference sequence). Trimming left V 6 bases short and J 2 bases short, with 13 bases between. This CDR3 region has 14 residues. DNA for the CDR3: TGTGCCAGTAGAGCAGGATCCAGGCAAGAGACCCAGTACTTC. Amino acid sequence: CASRAGSRQETQYF.

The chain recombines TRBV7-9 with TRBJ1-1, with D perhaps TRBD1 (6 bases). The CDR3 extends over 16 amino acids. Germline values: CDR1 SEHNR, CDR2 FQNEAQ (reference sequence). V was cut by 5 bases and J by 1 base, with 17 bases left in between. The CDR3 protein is CASSATGGRSNTEAFF. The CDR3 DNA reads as TGTGCCAGCAGCGCAACGGGGGGCCGGTCGAACACTGAAGCTTTCTTT.

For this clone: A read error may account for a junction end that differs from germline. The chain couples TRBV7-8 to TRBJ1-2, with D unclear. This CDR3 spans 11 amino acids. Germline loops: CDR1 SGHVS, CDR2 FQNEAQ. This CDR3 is CAAGENYDYTF. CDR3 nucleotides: TGTGCCGCTGGGGAGAACTATGACTACACCTTC. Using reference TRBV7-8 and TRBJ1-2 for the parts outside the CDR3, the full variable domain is GAGVSQSPRYKVAKRGQDVALRCDPISGHVSLFWYQQALGQGPEFLTYFQNEAQLDKSGLPSDRFFAERPEGSVSTLKIQRTQQEDSAVYLCAAGENYDYTFGSGTRLTVV.

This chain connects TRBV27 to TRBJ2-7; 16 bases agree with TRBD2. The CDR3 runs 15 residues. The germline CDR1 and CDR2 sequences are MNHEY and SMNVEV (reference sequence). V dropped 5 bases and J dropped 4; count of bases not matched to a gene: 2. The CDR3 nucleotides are TGTGCCAGCAGTCCGGGACTAGCGGGAGGGTACGAGCAGTACTTC. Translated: CASSPGLAGGYEQYF.

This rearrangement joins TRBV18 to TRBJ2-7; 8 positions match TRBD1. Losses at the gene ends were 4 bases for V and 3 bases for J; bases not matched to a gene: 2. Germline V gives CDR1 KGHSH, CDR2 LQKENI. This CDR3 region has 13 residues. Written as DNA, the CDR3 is TGTGCCAGCTCACTTACAGGGGGCTACGAGCAGTACTTC. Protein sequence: CASSLTGGYEQYF.

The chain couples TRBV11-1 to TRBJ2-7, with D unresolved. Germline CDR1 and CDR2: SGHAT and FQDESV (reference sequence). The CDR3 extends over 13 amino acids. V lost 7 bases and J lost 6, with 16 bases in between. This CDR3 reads CASTSGPSPEQYF. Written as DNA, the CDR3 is TGTGCCAGCACCTCTGGGCCGAGCCCCGAGCAGTACTTC.

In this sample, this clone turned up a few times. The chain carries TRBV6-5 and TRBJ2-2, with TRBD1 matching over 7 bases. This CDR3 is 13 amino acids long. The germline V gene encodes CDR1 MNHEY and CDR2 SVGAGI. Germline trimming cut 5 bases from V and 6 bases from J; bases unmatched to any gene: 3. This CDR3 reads CASSPGQAGELFF. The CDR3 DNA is TGTGCCAGCAGTCCTGGACAGGCCGGGGAGCTGTTTTTT.

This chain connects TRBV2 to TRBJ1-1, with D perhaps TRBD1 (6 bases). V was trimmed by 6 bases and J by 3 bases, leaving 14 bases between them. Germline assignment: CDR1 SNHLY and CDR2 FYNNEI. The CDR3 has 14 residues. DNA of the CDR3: TGTGCCAGCAGGAGGGAGCAGGGGTACACTGAAGCTTTCTTT. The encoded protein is CASRREQGYTEAFF.

The CDR3 reads CAWGGAEMNTEAFF. Written as DNA, the CDR3 is TGTGCCTGGGGGGGGGCAGAGATGAACACTGAAGCTTTCTTT. The V gene is TRBV30, the J gene TRBJ1-1; TRBD1 might be the D (6 bases). The CDR3 has 14 residues. Trimming shortened V by 5 bases and J by 0 bases, and 13 bases separated the two germline ends. Germline CDR1 GTSNPN, CDR2 SVGIG (reference sequence).

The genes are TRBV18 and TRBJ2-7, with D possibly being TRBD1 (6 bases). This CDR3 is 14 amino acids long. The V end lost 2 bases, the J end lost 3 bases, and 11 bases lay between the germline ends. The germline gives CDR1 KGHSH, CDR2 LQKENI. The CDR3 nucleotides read TGTGCCAGCTCACCAATCCAGGGGAGCTACGAGCAGTACTTC. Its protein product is CASSPIQGSYEQYF.

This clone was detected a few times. CDR3 DNA: TGCGCCAGCAGCCAAGTGGGGGGGACAGGGCTTTCCTACGAGCAGTACTTC. Translated, it gives CASSQVGGTGLSYEQYF. The chain joins TRBV4-1 to TRBJ2-7; 9 bases fit TRBD1. Germline CDR1 and CDR2: MGHRA and YSYEKL. The CDR3 runs 17 residues. The trim removed 1 base at V and 1 base at J, leaving 8 bases unmatched.

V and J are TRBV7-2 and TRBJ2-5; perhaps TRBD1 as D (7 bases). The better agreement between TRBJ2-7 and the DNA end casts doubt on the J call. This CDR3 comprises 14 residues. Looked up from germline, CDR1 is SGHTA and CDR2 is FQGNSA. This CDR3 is CASSRQGGSYEQYF. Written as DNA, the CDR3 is TGTGCCAGCAGCAGACAGGGAGGAAGCTACGAGCAGTACTTC.

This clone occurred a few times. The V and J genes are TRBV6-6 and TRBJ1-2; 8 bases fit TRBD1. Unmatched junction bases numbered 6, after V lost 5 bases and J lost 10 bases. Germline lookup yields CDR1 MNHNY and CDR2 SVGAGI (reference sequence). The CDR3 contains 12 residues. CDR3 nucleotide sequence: TGTGCCAGCAGTATGGACAGGGTAGACTACACCTTC. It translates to CASSMDRVDYTF.

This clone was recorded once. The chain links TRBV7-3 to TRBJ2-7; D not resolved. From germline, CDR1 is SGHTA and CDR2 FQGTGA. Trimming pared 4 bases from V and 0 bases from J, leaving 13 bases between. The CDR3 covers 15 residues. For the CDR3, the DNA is TGTGCCAGCAGCTCGGGTCCGACCCTCTCCTACGAGCAGTACTTC. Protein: CASSSGPTLSYEQYF.

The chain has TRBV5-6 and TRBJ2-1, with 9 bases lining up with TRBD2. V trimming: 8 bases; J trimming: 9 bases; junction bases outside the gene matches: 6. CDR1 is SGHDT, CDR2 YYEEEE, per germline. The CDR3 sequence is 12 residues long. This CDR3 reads CASARGRVEQFF. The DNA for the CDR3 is TGTGCCAGTGCGCGCGGGAGGGTTGAGCAGTTCTTC.

CDR3 sequence (DNA): TGTGCCAGCAGCCCGCTAGCGGGGGGGAGCACAGATACGCAGTATTTT. The encoded protein is CASSPLAGGSTDTQYF. The chain combines TRBV5-6 with TRBJ2-3; 12 positions agree with TRBD2. The germline CDR1 and CDR2 sequences are SGHDT and YYEEEE. The V and J ends lost 4 bases and 0 bases, in that order; junction bases with no gene match: 3. The CDR3 is 16 amino acids.

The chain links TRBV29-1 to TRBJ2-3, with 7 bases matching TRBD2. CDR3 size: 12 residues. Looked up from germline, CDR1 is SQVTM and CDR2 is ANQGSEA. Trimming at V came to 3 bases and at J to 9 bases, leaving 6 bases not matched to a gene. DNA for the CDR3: TGCAGCGTTGACCTCTACGGGGGGACGCAGTATTTT. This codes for CSVDLYGGTQYF.

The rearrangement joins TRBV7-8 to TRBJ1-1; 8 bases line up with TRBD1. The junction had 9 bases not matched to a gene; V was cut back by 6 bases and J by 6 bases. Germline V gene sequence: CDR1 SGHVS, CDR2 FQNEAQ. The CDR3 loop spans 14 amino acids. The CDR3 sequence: CASRERTGSAEAFF. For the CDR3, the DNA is TGTGCCAGCAGGGAGAGGACAGGGTCGGCTGAAGCTTTCTTT.

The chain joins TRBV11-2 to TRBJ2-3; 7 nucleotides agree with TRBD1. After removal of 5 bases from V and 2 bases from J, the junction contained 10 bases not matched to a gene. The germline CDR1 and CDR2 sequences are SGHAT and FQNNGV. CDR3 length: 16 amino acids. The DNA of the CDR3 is TGTGCCAGCAGCCCAAGGGACAGATCCAACACAGATACGCAGTATTTT. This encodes CASSPRDRSNTDTQYF.

CDR3: CASSLDHHRGPDTQYF. As DNA, the CDR3 is TGTGCCAGCAGCTTAGATCACCACAGGGGCCCAGATACGCAGTATTTT. This chain joins TRBV11-2 and TRBJ2-3, with 7 positions matching TRBD1. The CDR3 loop spans 16 amino acids. The germline gives CDR1 SGHAT, CDR2 FQNNGV. Trimming removed 0 bases from V and 4 bases from J; junction bases left unmatched: 7.